The clone carrying this TCR beta chain was detected ten times or more. Its target is not known. The CDR3 has 14 amino acids. V gave up 8 bases and J gave up 2 bases, with 13 bases separating them. CDR1 is MNHNS and CDR2 is SASEGT in the germline V gene. Unique molecular identifiers were present in the TCR beta cDNA libraries. TCRdb processed the PCR reads anew with MiXCR; each CDR3 protein has one entry. Counted here are 750,000 to 900,000 distinct CDR3 sequences, about 45% occurring once; the ten biggest clones make up approximately 4.4%. This record belongs to a study of post-analysis software for immune sequencing data. Whole-study results and caveats: With TRBV5-6, TRBV5-1 and TRBV20-1 included, about five TRBV segments were more frequent in patients than in controls.

This clonotype originated in a girl under 18 with multiple sclerosis. What was sequenced was blood. The chain joins TRBV6-1 to TRBJ1-5; the D gene is possibly TRBD1 (5 bases). For the CDR3, the DNA is TGTGCCAGCGGACACCTTAGAGGCAATCAGCCCCAGCATTTT. This gives the protein CASGHLRGNQPQHF.